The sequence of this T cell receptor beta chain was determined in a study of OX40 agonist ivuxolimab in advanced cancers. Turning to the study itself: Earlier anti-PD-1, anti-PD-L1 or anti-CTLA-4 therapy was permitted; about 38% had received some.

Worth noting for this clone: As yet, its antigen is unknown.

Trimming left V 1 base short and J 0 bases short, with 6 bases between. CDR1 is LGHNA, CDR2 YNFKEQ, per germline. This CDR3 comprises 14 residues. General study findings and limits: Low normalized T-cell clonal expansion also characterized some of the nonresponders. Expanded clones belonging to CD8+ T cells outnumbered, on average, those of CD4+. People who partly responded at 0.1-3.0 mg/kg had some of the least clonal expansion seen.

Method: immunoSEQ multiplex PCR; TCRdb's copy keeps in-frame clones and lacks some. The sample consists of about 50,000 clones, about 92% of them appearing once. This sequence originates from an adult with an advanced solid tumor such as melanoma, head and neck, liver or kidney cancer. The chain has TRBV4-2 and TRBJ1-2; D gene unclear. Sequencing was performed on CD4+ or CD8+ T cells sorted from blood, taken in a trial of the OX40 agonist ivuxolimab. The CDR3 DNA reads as TGTGCCAGCAGCCAAGGGACCTCTAACTATGGCTACACCTTC. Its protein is CASSQGTSNYGYTF.